This T cell receptor (beta chain) was profiled in a study of T cells after yellow fever vaccination. Study summary: Any fraction with a low cell number was prepared using SMART-Seq v4 Ultra Low Input.

Study-level results: Primary-vaccination clones mostly resurfaced post-booster (more than 95% CD4, roughly 90% CD8).

A process of 5'RACE template switching, which added a universal primer site and UMIs, was used to make TCR cDNA. TCRdb analysed the 5' RACE reads with MiXCR anew, one entry per CDR3 protein. In the table there are 300,000 to 400,000 distinct CDR3 sequences, roughly 8.4% of which are singletons. This clonotype was recorded at least ten times. Its antigen is unidentified. This CDR3 is 14 amino acids long. Looked up from germline, CDR1 is SGHRS and CDR2 is YFSETQ. Trimming cost V 2 bases and J 7 bases, with 12 bases left between them. The source material was PBMCs, sampled about 41 days after the first yellow fever vaccination. This TCR was recovered from a man in his late teens or twenties who received the YFV17D yellow fever vaccine. This chain connects TRBV5-1 to TRBJ2-2; D call uncertain. The CDR3 DNA sequence: TGCGCCAGCAGCTTTTCACGGCAAGACGGGGAGCTGTTTTTT. The encoded protein is CASSFSRQDGELFF. The complete variable domain, with remaining parts taken from reference TRBV5-1 and TRBJ2-2, reads KAGVTQTPRYLIKTRGQQVTLSCSPISGHRSVSWYQQTPGQGLQFLFEYFSETQRNKGNFPGRFSGRQFSNSRSEMNVSTLELGDSALYLCASSFSRQDGELFFGEGSRLTVL.